This is a list of T cell receptor beta chains from one sample in a study of T-cell reconstitution after alpha-beta-depleted transplantation in children. One entry per CDR3 protein results from TCRdb running MiXCR on the PCR reads. The sample yields hundreds of thousands of distinct CDR3 sequences, over 10% seen once. The input for sequencing was PBMCs, mostly from graft donor cells, taken 360 days after TCRalphabeta/CD19-depleted stem cell transplant. Every receptor here comes from a male patient younger than 18 who had a stem cell transplant for acute myeloid leukemia, so the T cells may come from the graft donor. CDR3s leave out the opening cysteine and the closing phenylalanine or tryptophan.

v_call	j_call	cdr3_aa
TRBV20-1	TRBJ2-3	SARDLGRPSTDTQY
TRBV24-1	TRBJ2-7	ATSETGLPYEQY
TRBV28	TRBJ2-3	ASSLYHTDTQY
TRBV18	TRBJ2-3	ASSPRRAGGSPDTQY
TRBV7-9	TRBJ2-5	ASSFTGERGETQY
TRBV29-1	TRBJ2-2	SVARLADTGELF
TRBV18	TRBJ2-7	ATSQLDSYEQY
TRBV29-1	TRBJ2-3	SVEILAGSTDTQY
TRBV12-3/TRBV12-4	TRBJ1-5	ASSLARLDQPQH
TRBV11-2	TRBJ2-7	ASSFSGTSSYEQY
TRBV12-3/TRBV12-4	TRBJ2-2	ASSRQGPTGELF